Sequencing of this T cell receptor (beta chain) was carried out in a study of vaccination and CD4 T cells after COVID-19. On the study more broadly: For control cultures, the treatment was a CEFX pool, an HIV-1 Nef pool, or no peptide.

The Oncomine TCR Beta short-read assay sequenced DNA from cultured CD4+ T cells. TCRdb reanalysed the PCR reads using MiXCR and keeps one entry per CDR3 protein. The sample has about 8,900 distinct CDR3 sequences, 55% to 75% seen once. Regarding treatment: roughly ten-day PBMC culture with coronavirus spike peptide pools or control peptides (ViraFEST assay). As to this clonotype: Its target is unknown.

The V gene lost 0 bases and the J gene lost 4 bases, with 21 bases spanning the gap. There are 18 residues in the CDR3. CDR1 KGHSH and CDR2 LQKENI come from the germline V gene. What was sequenced was CD4+ T cells from blood, cultured in vitro. The sequence was obtained from a human donor who had recovered from COVID-19. V and J are TRBV18 and TRBJ1-2; D gene ambiguous. CDR3 DNA: TGTGCCAGCTCACCACCGTATTTCGCGGCGACTCCCTTCTATGGCTACACCTTC. Protein sequence: CASSPPYFAATPFYGYTF.